These 9 T cell receptor beta chains were all obtained from the same sample, sequenced in a study of shared clonotypes between healthy human individuals. The protocol was immunoSEQ multiplex PCR, while the TCRdb copy is restricted to in-frame clones and leaves out a portion. The data contain 600,000 to 800,000 clones, roughly 72% of them seen just once; the ten biggest clones take up under 2%. Sequenced sample: memory CD4+ T cells sorted from blood. Subset defined: CD45RA-negative fraction. These receptors all stem from a woman in her 30s in good health.

The chain uses TRBV19 and TRBJ1-5; no reliable D call. This CDR3 spans 12 amino acids. CDR1 LNHDA and CDR2 SQIVND come from the germline V gene (reference sequence). V lost 1 base to trimming and J lost 3 bases, with 1 base between them. The CDR3: CASSIVNQPQHF. The CDR3 DNA sequence: TGTGCCAGTAGTATAGTCAATCAGCCCCAGCATTTT.

This chain connects TRBV19 to TRBJ2-7; TRBD1 is a possible D gene (5 bases). The CDR3 runs to 13 residues. Between the trimmed V and J ends, which lost 9 bases and 2 bases, there was a span of 14 bases. The germline V gene has CDR1 LNHDA and CDR2 SQIVND (reference sequence). CDR3 coding DNA: TGTGCCAGCGGCCGAGAGGACACCTACGAGCAGTACTTC. It encodes CASGREDTYEQYF.

The rearrangement uses TRBV9 and TRBJ2-3; D unresolved. Germline V gene sequence: CDR1 SGDLS, CDR2 YYNGEE. The ends were cut back, 0 bases at V and 3 bases at J, with 11 bases in the middle. This CDR3 comprises 15 residues. The CDR3 protein is CASSVAPERTDTQYF. CDR3 nucleotides: TGTGCCAGCAGCGTAGCTCCGGAGAGGACAGATACGCAGTATTTT. The variable domain in full, completed from reference TRBV9 and TRBJ2-3, reads DSGVTQTPKHLITATGQRVTLRCSPRSGDLSVYWYQQSLDQGLQFLIQYYNGEERAKGNILERFSAQQFPDLHSELNLSSLELGDSALYFCASSVAPERTDTQYFGPGTRLTVL.

This chain joins TRBV7-6 and TRBJ2-1; no clear D gene. The V and J ends lost 0 bases and 8 bases respectively, with 8 bases between them. Per germline, CDR1 SGHVS and CDR2 FNYEAQ. CDR3 length: 13 amino acids. CDR3 nucleotide sequence: TGTGCCAGCAGCTTAGCTTCTGAGTATGAGCAGTTCTTC. It is translated as CASSLASEYEQFF. Filled out from reference TRBV7-6 and TRBJ2-1, the complete variable domain reads GAGVSQSPRYKVTKRGQDVALRCDPISGHVSLYWYRQALGQGPEFLTYFNYEAQQDKSGLPNDRFSAERPEGSISTLTIQRTEQRDSAMYRCASSLASEYEQFFGPGTRLTVL.

The genes are TRBV29-1 and TRBJ2-7; TRBD1 might be the D (6 bases). Per the germline V gene, CDR1 is SQVTM and CDR2 is ANQGSEA. This CDR3 has 15 residues. V was trimmed by 7 bases and J by 0 bases, leaving 19 bases between them. CDR3 region: CSATKTGTTSYEQYF. CDR3 coding DNA: TGCAGCGCCACAAAAACCGGGACAACCTCCTACGAGCAGTACTTC.

This clone has just a few counts. V usage is TRBV5-6 and J usage is TRBJ1-2, with D unclear. This CDR3 comprises 11 residues. Trimming shortened V by 2 bases and J by 8 bases, and 7 bases separated the two germline ends. CDR1 and CDR2 from the germline V gene are SGHDT and YYEEEE. The CDR3 loop reads CASSFGEGYTF. In DNA, the CDR3 is TGTGCCAGCAGCTTTGGGGAGGGCTACACCTTC.

The V call is TRBV29-1, the J call TRBJ1-1; 7 nucleotides match TRBD1. CDR1 SQVTM and CDR2 ANQGSEA come from the germline V gene. The trim removed 4 bases at V and 3 bases at J, leaving 11 bases unmatched. The CDR3 is 15 amino acids. The CDR3 sequence is CSVVGTASRDTEAFF. DNA for the CDR3: TGCAGCGTTGTTGGGACAGCGTCGAGGGACACTGAAGCTTTCTTT. The full variable domain, completed using reference TRBV29-1 and TRBJ1-1, is SAVISQKPSRDICQRGTSLTIQCQVDSQVTMMFWYRQQPGQSLTLIATANQGSEATYESGFVIDKFPISRPNLTFSTLTVSNMSPEDSSIYLCSVVGTASRDTEAFFGQGTRLTVV.

The V and J genes are TRBV5-6 and TRBJ1-4; no firm D call. This CDR3 is 13 amino acids long. V gave up 2 bases and J gave up 8 bases, with 10 bases separating them. Germline V gene data show CDR1 as SGHDT and CDR2 as YYEEEE. CDR3 in DNA: TGTGCCAGCAGCTTTTGGGTGGAAGAAAAACTGTTTTTT. Translating it yields CASSFWVEEKLFF.

This clone came up a few times. V gene TRBV25-1 combines with J gene TRBJ1-2; the D is unclear. Germline V gene lookup returns CDR1 MGHDK and CDR2 SYGVNS. The CDR3 extends over 13 amino acids. Trimming took 4 bases from V and 3 from J, leaving 9 bases between them. The DNA of the CDR3 is TGTGCCAGCAGTGTGGCCAGCCACTATGGCTACACCTTC. It codes for CASSVASHYGYTF.